Below, 21 T cell receptor beta chains from the same sample are listed, as sequenced in a study of blood T cell repertoires in COVID-19. The protocol was immunoSEQ multiplex PCR, while the TCRdb copy is restricted to in-frame clones and leaves out a portion. The profile shows approximately 460,000 clones, roughly 87% of them singletons. Sequenced input: peripheral blood. These receptors were obtained from a man aged 18 to 29 with COVID-19, enrolled during active disease.

The rearrangement uses TRBV7-2 and TRBJ1-2; D uncertain. CDR3 length equals 15 residues. Germline V gives CDR1 SGHTA, CDR2 FQGNSA. V lost 3 bases, J lost 4 bases, and 15 bases lay in between. This chain's CDR3 is CASSFEASGSYGYTF. CDR3 nucleotide sequence: TGTGCCAGCAGCTTCGAGGCCAGCGGAAGCTATGGCTACACCTTC.

This clone was detected only a few times. The chain combines TRBV6-4 with TRBJ2-3, with D possibly TRBD1 on 5 matching bases. Trimming shortened V by 4 bases and J by 1 base, and 9 bases separated the two germline ends. Germline CDR1 is MRHNA and CDR2 is SNTAGT. The CDR3 has 14 amino acids. The CDR3 DNA reads TGTGCCAGCAGTGGGAAAGGGGGCACAGATACGCAGTATTTT. This gives the protein CASSGKGGTDTQYF.

J is TRBJ1-1 and V is TRBV6-5; D unclear. The V and J ends lost 7 bases and 0 bases respectively, with 12 bases between them. This CDR3 is 14 amino acids long. Germline V gives CDR1 MNHEY, CDR2 SVGAGI. The CDR3 is CASNEGWMNTEAFF. CDR3 bases: TGTGCCAGCAACGAGGGTTGGATGAACACTGAAGCTTTCTTT.

This sequence joins TRBV5-1 and TRBJ2-7, with 10 bases fitting TRBD1. The CDR3 is made up of 15 amino acids. Germline trimming cut 3 bases from V and 6 bases from J; bases unmatched to any gene: 9. CDR1 is SGHRS, CDR2 YFSETQ, per germline. The CDR3: CASSSPGQGTFEQYF. The CDR3 region has the DNA TGCGCCAGCAGCTCGCCGGGACAGGGGACTTTCGAGCAGTACTTC.

The chain is built from TRBV6-5 and TRBJ2-3; TRBD2 might be the D (6 bases). V was cut by 0 bases and J by 1 base, with 11 bases left in between. CDR1 and CDR2 from the germline V gene are MNHEY and SVGAGI. CDR3 length: 16 residues. CDR3 in amino acids: CASSYSMGGGTDTQYF. As DNA, the CDR3 is TGTGCCAGCAGTTACTCGATGGGAGGAGGCACAGATACGCAGTATTTT.

The J gene is TRBJ2-2, the V gene TRBV6-5; the D gene is possibly TRBD1 (6 bases). V was shortened by 8 bases and J by 1 base, with 11 bases between the two germline ends. The CDR3 spans 14 residues. Germline CDR1 and CDR2: MNHEY and SVGAGI. CDR3 sequence reads: CASGGHKNTGELFF. DNA of the CDR3: TGTGCCAGCGGGGGACACAAGAACACCGGGGAGCTGTTTTTT.

This chain joins TRBV18 and TRBJ2-2, with 9 bases identical to TRBD1. CDR1 is KGHSH and CDR2 is LQKENI in the germline V gene. This CDR3 is 16 amino acids long. V lost 1 base and J lost 6; bases outside the gene matches: 6. The CDR3 is CASSPQDRGISGELFF. CDR3 in DNA: TGTGCCAGCTCACCACAGGACAGGGGAATTTCCGGGGAGCTGTTTTTT.

This sequence joins TRBV9 and TRBJ1-6; 9 positions match TRBD1. The germline gives CDR1 SGDLS, CDR2 YYNGEE. Trimming at V came to 3 bases and at J to 6 bases, leaving 4 bases not matched to a gene. CDR3 length: 15 amino acids. CDR3 residues: CASSAGQGGNSPLHF. The CDR3 DNA sequence: TGTGCCAGCAGCGCGGGACAGGGAGGTAATTCACCCCTCCACTTT.

V and J are TRBV3-1 (or the pseudogene TRBV3-2) and TRBJ1-2, with D uncertain. Germline V gene sequence: CDR1 LGHDT, CDR2 YNNKEL (reference sequence). The CDR3 has 14 amino acids. Trimming removed 1 base from V and 7 bases from J, with 13 bases in between. CDR3 bases: TGTGCCAGCAGCCAAGGTGCATCCGGCGGTGGCTACACCTTC. Translation gives CASSQGASGGGYTF.

CDR3 residues: CATSDTGVGGELFF. The DNA for the CDR3 is TGTGCCACCAGTGACACAGGGGTGGGCGGGGAGCTGTTTTTT. This chain uses TRBV24-1 with TRBJ2-2; 7 bases agree with TRBD1. V dropped 4 bases and J dropped 7; count of bases not matched to a gene: 5. Germline-derived CDR1 and CDR2 are KGHDR and SFDVKD. CDR3 length equals 14 residues.

CDR3 loop: CASSPVTGTYGYTF. CDR3 in DNA: TGTGCCAGCAGCCCCGTGACAGGGACCTATGGCTACACCTTC. The chain employs TRBV3-1 (or the pseudogene TRBV3-2) and TRBJ1-2, with TRBD1 matching 7 bases. Germline V gives CDR1 LGHDT, CDR2 YNNKEL (reference sequence). This CDR3 spans 14 amino acids. Losses at the gene ends were 4 bases for V and 4 bases for J; bases not matched to a gene: 6.

The genes are TRBV7-6 and TRBJ2-1, with 9 bases identical to TRBD1. After removal of 5 bases from V and 7 bases from J, the junction contained 6 bases not matched to a gene. CDR1 and CDR2 from the germline V gene are SGHVS and FNYEAQ. There are 14 residues in the CDR3. In DNA, the CDR3 is TGTGCCAGCAGCCGCGGGACAGGGCTGAATGAGCAGTTCTTC. Its protein is CASSRGTGLNEQFF.

This chain uses TRBV12-3 or TRBV12-4 with TRBJ2-5; possibly TRBD1 for D (5 bases). The length of the CDR3 is 13 residues. The ends were cut back, 1 base at V and 9 bases at J, with 12 bases in the middle. The CDR3 nucleotides are TGTGCCAGCAGTTTAGGGCAGGGAATGGCCCAGTACTTC. Its protein product is CASSLGQGMAQYF.

V and J are TRBV11-2 and TRBJ2-7; 7 nucleotides align to TRBD1. The junction had 10 bases not matched to a gene; V was cut back by 5 bases and J by 3 bases. CDR1 and CDR2 (germline): SGHAT, FQNNGV. The CDR3 is made up of 15 amino acids. The CDR3, as DNA: TGTGCCAGCAGCCCTCGGCGACAGGGAGTCTACGAGCAGTACTTC. This encodes CASSPRRQGVYEQYF.

The chain recombines TRBV3-1 (or the pseudogene TRBV3-2) with TRBJ1-2; D remains unclear. Germline values: CDR1 LGHDT, CDR2 YNNKEL (reference sequence). Deletions cut 1 base from V and 8 bases from J, with 11 bases between. The CDR3 has 13 residues. The CDR3 DNA reads TGTGCCAGCAGCCAAGTACCAGGCTTGGGCTACACCTTC. Protein sequence: CASSQVPGLGYTF.

The chain uses TRBV18 and TRBJ2-5; TRBD2 matches 10 bases. The CDR3 is 15 amino acids. Germline V gene lookup returns CDR1 KGHSH and CDR2 LQKENI. V gave up 8 bases and J gave up 5 bases; unmatched junction bases: 11. CDR3 bases: TGTGCCAGCAAGAACGGGCTAGCGGGAGCCGAGACCCAGTACTTC. It specifies CASKNGLAGAETQYF.

This chain uses TRBV7-8 with TRBJ1-5; 8 bases align to TRBD1. Germline trimming cut 3 bases from V and 9 bases from J; bases unmatched to any gene: 4. CDR3 size: 13 residues. Germline V gives CDR1 SGHVS, CDR2 FQNEAQ. The CDR3 here is CASSFPDRGPQHF. The CDR3 bases are TGTGCCAGCAGCTTCCCCGACAGGGGGCCCCAGCATTTT.

With regard to this clone: Other DNA sequences within the sample encode an identical CDR3. In nucleotides, the CDR3 is TGTGCCAGCAGTGACAGAGGGAACACTGAAGCTTTCTTT. The encoded protein is CASSDRGNTEAFF. J is TRBJ1-1 and V is TRBV2; D is uncertain. The CDR3 runs 13 residues. The germline V gene has CDR1 SNHLY and CDR2 FYNNEI. V was trimmed by 3 bases and J by 1 base, leaving 6 bases between them. Variable domain in full (rest from reference TRBV2 and TRBJ1-1): EPEVTQTPSHQVTQMGQEVILRCVPISNHLYFYWYRQILGQKVEFLVSFYNNEISEKSEIFDDQFSVERPDGSNFTLKIRSTKLEDSAMYFCASSDRGNTEAFFGQGTRLTVV.

This sequence joins TRBV2 and TRBJ2-2; D call uncertain. CDR1 SNHLY and CDR2 FYNNEI come from the germline V gene. This CDR3 contains 12 residues. The ends were cut back, 10 bases at V and 2 bases at J, with 8 bases in the middle. Here the CDR3 DNA reads TGTGCCACCCCCCTCAACACCGGGGAGCTGTTTTTT. Its protein product is CATPLNTGELFF.

This clone was detected only once. The chain is built from TRBV4-1 and TRBJ2-1, with 12 bases lining up with TRBD2. This CDR3 is 17 amino acids long. Germline V CDR1 and CDR2: MGHRA, YSYEKL. V lost 0 bases, J lost 10 bases, and 10 bases stayed unmatched. The CDR3 loop is CASSQDVGLAGKGEQFF. DNA of the CDR3: TGCGCCAGCAGCCAAGATGTAGGACTAGCGGGAAAAGGGGAGCAGTTCTTC.

CDR3 sequence reads: CASTNRGQNYGYTF. CDR3 sequence (DNA): TGTGCCAGCACAAATAGGGGGCAGAACTATGGCTACACCTTC. The J gene is TRBJ1-2, the V gene TRBV6-5, with 7 bases that match TRBD1. V lost 7 bases and J lost 2; bases outside the gene matches: 7. The germline CDR1 and CDR2 sequences are MNHEY and SVGAGI. The CDR3 is 14 amino acids.